This T cell receptor beta chain was found in a study of shared clonotypes between healthy human individuals. About the research overall: Per donor, three plates held CD4 naive cells, three held CD4 memory, two held CD8 naive and one held CD8 memory.

Deep-level assay runs were performed. Libraries were prepared by immunoSEQ multiplex PCR; TCRdb keeps only in-frame clonotypes and omits some of them. The sample lists approximately 2.3 million clones, about 92% occurring once. Overall study results and limits: Naive CD4 clonotypes were shared across a handful of donors at roughly 5.3%.

About this clone: What it binds is unknown. At one of its ends the junction is not consistent with the germline gene, which may arise from a read error.

The sequenced sample was naive CD4+ T cells from PBMCs. Subset described: CD45RA+ positively selected. This sequence originates from a man between 18 and 29 years old in good health. Some clones in this sample may be carry-over from other donors' samples.

CDR3 protein: CASLVGASLPNEKLFF. CDR3 coding DNA: TGTGCCAGCCTCGTAGGGGCGTCGCTCCCTAACGAAAAACTGTTTTTT. The rearrangement joins TRBV2 to TRBJ1-4; D perhaps matches TRBD1 (5 bases). Per the germline V gene, CDR1 is SNHLY and CDR2 is FYNNEI. The CDR3 sequence is 16 residues long.